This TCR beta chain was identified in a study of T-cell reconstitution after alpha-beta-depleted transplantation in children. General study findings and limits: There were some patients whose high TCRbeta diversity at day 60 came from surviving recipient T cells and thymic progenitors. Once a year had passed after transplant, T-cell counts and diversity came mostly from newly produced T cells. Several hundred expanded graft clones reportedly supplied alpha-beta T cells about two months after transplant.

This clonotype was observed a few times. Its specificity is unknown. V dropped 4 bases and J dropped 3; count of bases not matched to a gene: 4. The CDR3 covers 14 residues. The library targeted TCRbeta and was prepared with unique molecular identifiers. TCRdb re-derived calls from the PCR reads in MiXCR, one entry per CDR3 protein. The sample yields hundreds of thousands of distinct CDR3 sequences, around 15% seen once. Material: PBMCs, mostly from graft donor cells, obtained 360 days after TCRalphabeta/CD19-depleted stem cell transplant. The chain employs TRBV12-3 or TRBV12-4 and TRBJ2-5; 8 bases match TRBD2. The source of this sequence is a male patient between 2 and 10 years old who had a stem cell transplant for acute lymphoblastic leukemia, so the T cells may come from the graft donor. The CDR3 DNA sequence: TGTGCCAGCAGTTGGTCGGGACTAGAAGAGACCCAGTACTTC. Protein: CASSWSGLEETQYF.